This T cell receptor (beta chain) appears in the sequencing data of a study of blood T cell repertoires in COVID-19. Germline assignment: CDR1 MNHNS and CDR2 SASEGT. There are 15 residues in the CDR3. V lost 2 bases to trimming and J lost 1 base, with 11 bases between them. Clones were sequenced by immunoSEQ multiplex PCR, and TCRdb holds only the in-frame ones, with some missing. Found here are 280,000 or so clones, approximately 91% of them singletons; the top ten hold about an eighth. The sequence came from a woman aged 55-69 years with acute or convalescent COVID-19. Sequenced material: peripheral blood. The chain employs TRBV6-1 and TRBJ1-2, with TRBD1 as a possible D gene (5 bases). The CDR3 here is CASSEWQGLNYGYTF. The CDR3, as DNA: TGTGCCAGCAGTGAATGGCAGGGCCTTAACTATGGCTACACCTTC.